The 24 T cell receptor beta chains below come from one sample, sequenced in a study of blood T cell repertoires in COVID-19. The protocol was immunoSEQ multiplex PCR, while the TCRdb copy is restricted to in-frame clones and leaves out a portion. The data show 150,000 or so clones, around 83% seen once. The sample was peripheral blood. These TCRs come from a man between 65 and 85 years old who had recovered from COVID-19.

This clone appeared a few times. J is TRBJ2-1 and V is TRBV3-1 (or the pseudogene TRBV3-2); 8 positions match TRBD2. The CDR3 contains 16 residues. Germline CDR1 is LGHDT and CDR2 is YNNKEL (reference sequence). V lost 0 bases to trimming and J lost 0 bases; unmatched junction nucleotides: 1. The DNA for the CDR3 is TGTGCCAGCAGCCAAGACGGGGGGGGCTCCTACAATGAGCAGTTCTTC. As protein: CASSQDGGGSYNEQFF.

V is TRBV18 and J is TRBJ2-2; weak D call: TRBD1 (5 bases). The CDR3 extends over 17 amino acids. V dropped 5 bases and J dropped 6 bases, with 22 bases sitting between them. In germline, CDR1 is KGHSH, CDR2 LQKENI. CDR3 in DNA: TGTGCCAGCTCAACGACCCGACAGACGAACGGGCCCGGGGAGCTGTTTTTT. Translated: CASSTTRQTNGPGELFF. Complete variable domain (other parts from reference TRBV18 and TRBJ2-2): NAGVMQNPRHLVRRRGQEARLRCSPMKGHSHVYWYRQLPEEGLKFMVYLQKENIIDESGMPKERFSAEFPKEGPSILRIQQVVRGDSAAYFCASSTTRQTNGPGELFFGEGSRLTVL.

The rearrangement joins TRBV3-1 (or the pseudogene TRBV3-2) to TRBJ2-3, with D maybe TRBD2 (5 bases). CDR1 and CDR2 (germline): LGHDT, YNNKEL (reference sequence). Deletions cut 1 base from V and 1 base from J, with 6 bases between. CDR3 length: 14 residues. The CDR3 coding sequence is TGTGCCAGCAGCCAAGTTAGCGGCACAGATACGCAGTATTTT. Translated: CASSQVSGTDTQYF.

The chain combines TRBV6-2 or TRBV6-3 with TRBJ1-2; a possible D gene is TRBD1 (5 bases). This CDR3 comprises 11 residues. The germline CDR1 and CDR2 sequences are MNHEY and SVGEGT. Trimming pared 4 bases from V and 7 bases from J, leaving 7 bases between. DNA of the CDR3: TGTGCCAGCAGTTCAAGGGGTGGCTACACCTTC. Translating gives CASSSRGGYTF.

The chain links TRBV4-1 to TRBJ2-1; 12 bases agree with TRBD2. V shed 4 bases and J 2 bases; nucleotides not matched to a gene: 3. Germline CDR1 is MGHRA and CDR2 is YSYEKL. CDR3 size: 16 residues. The CDR3 sequence is CASSLLAGGAYNEQFF. Written as DNA, the CDR3 is TGCGCCAGCAGCCTCCTAGCGGGAGGGGCCTACAATGAGCAGTTCTTC.

This clone was seen a few times. The genes are TRBV6-6 and TRBJ2-3; 8 positions agree with TRBD2. This CDR3 is built from 14 residues. V lost 9 bases and J lost 1; bases outside the gene matches: 6. Germline values: CDR1 MNHNY, CDR2 SVGAGI (reference sequence). The CDR3 region has the DNA TGTGCCAGTTGCACTAGCGGCCGCACAGATACGCAGTATTTT. Its translation is CASCTSGRTDTQYF.

The rearrangement links TRBV3-1 (or the pseudogene TRBV3-2) to TRBJ2-7; 7 positions agree with TRBD2. J was trimmed by 3 bases and V by 3 bases; bases with no gene match: 5. The CDR3 contains 14 residues. Germline V gene data show CDR1 as LGHDT and CDR2 as YNNKEL (reference sequence). CDR3 region: CASSHGRAGYEQYF. As DNA, the CDR3 is TGTGCCAGCAGCCATGGGAGGGCTGGCTACGAGCAGTACTTC.

V gene TRBV30 combines with J gene TRBJ1-2; TRBD1 matches at 7 bases. From germline, CDR1 is GTSNPN and CDR2 SVGIG (reference sequence). The CDR3 covers 14 residues. V was pared by 0 bases and J by 8 bases, with 9 bases of the junction left unmatched. CDR3 region: CAWSVPGQLEGYTF. The CDR3 DNA follows: TGTGCCTGGAGTGTCCCGGGACAGTTAGAAGGCTACACCTTC.

The rearrangement joins TRBV29-1 to TRBJ2-1, with 9 bases fitting TRBD1. Trimming cost V 6 bases and J 4 bases; bases outside gene matches: 7. Germline-derived CDR1 and CDR2 are SQVTM and ANQGSEA. This CDR3 has 14 amino acids. DNA of the CDR3: TGCAGCGTCTCCGGGACAGGGACTTACAATGAGCAGTTCTTC. This sequence encodes CSVSGTGTYNEQFF.

This chain uses TRBV29-1 with TRBJ2-1; TRBD2 matches 8 bases. The V gene's germline CDR1 is SQVTM and CDR2 ANQGSEA. With 3 bases clipped from V and 6 bases from J, the junction kept 7 bases outside the gene matches. The CDR3 covers 14 residues. CDR3 nucleotide sequence: TGCAGCGTTGAGGGAGCGGGAGTTCTCAATGAGCAGTTCTTC. It codes for CSVEGAGVLNEQFF.

J is TRBJ2-2 and V is TRBV18; TRBD1 aligns across 7 bases. This CDR3 has 16 amino acids. Looked up from germline, CDR1 is KGHSH and CDR2 is LQKENI. With V trimmed by 1 base and J by 1 base, 3 bases remained unmatched. The CDR3: CASSPRDRMNTGELFF. The CDR3 region has the DNA TGTGCCAGCTCACCACGGGACAGAATGAACACCGGGGAGCTGTTTTTT.

J is TRBJ2-7 and V is TRBV6-2 or TRBV6-3; D unresolved. Germline-derived CDR1 and CDR2 are MNHEY and SVGEGT. The CDR3 totals 17 residues. Trimming shortened V by 0 bases and J by 2 bases, and 17 bases separated the two germline ends. CDR3 nucleotides: TGTGCCAGCAGTTACTCTTCCTTCGGTAGACTCCCCTACGAGCAGTACTTC. This encodes CASSYSSFGRLPYEQYF.

The chain uses TRBV30 and TRBJ1-2, with D possibly TRBD1 on 5 matching bases. The CDR3 has 16 amino acids. The germline CDR1 and CDR2 sequences are GTSNPN and SVGIG (reference sequence). V lost 2 bases to trimming and J lost 4 bases, with 20 bases between them. CDR3 residues: CAWSSTSGGSGYGYTF. The DNA for the CDR3 is TGTGCCTGGAGTTCTACATCGGGGGGATCGGGCTATGGCTACACCTTC.

The chain joins TRBV6-1 to TRBJ1-2; tentatively, D is TRBD1 (5 bases). Trimming cost V 2 bases and J 5 bases, with 9 bases left between them. CDR1 MNHNS and CDR2 SASEGT come from the germline V gene. The length of the CDR3 is 13 residues. CDR3 in amino acids: CASSELAGYGYTF. As DNA, the CDR3 is TGTGCCAGCAGTGAATTGGCAGGGTATGGCTACACCTTC.

In DNA, the CDR3 is TGCAGTGCTAGTACTAGCGGGAGGGCCTCAGATACGCAGTATTTT. Amino acid sequence: CSASTSGRASDTQYF. The chain links TRBV20-1 to TRBJ2-3, with 13 bases aligning to TRBD2. In germline, CDR1 is DFQATT, CDR2 SNEGSKA (reference sequence). Germline trimming cut 3 bases from V and 4 bases from J; bases unmatched to any gene: 4. The CDR3 loop spans 15 amino acids.

J is TRBJ1-2 and V is TRBV5-1, with D maybe TRBD1 (5 bases). The germline gives CDR1 SGHRS, CDR2 YFSETQ. V gave up 3 bases and J gave up 4 bases, with 10 bases separating them. CDR3 length: 13 residues. The CDR3 protein is CASSSDSLYGYTF. The CDR3 coding sequence is TGCGCCAGCAGCTCTGACAGCCTCTATGGCTACACCTTC.

The CDR3 bases are TGTGCCAGCAGCGTAGATAGCCAAAACAATGAGCAGTTCTTC. Amino acids: CASSVDSQNNEQFF. This chain connects TRBV9 to TRBJ2-1, with D hard to call. The CDR3 length is 14 residues. Trimming pared 0 bases from V and 5 bases from J, leaving 9 bases between. Germline CDR1 and CDR2: SGDLS and YYNGEE.

The rearrangement joins TRBV24-1 to TRBJ2-2; TRBD2 aligns across 7 bases. Per germline, CDR1 KGHDR and CDR2 SFDVKD. The V and J ends lost 4 bases and 6 bases, in that order; junction bases with no gene match: 7. CDR3 length equals 15 residues. The CDR3 DNA follows: TGTGCCACCAGTGACCCCGGAGCGGGGTCCGGGGAGCTGTTTTTT. This translates into CATSDPGAGSGELFF.

The chain couples TRBV5-5 to TRBJ1-2; TRBD1 matches 9 bases. The CDR3 extends over 14 amino acids. J was trimmed by 4 bases and V by 2 bases; bases with no gene match: 3. Germline loops: CDR1 SGHKS, CDR2 YYEKEE (reference sequence). DNA of the CDR3: TGTGCCAGCAGCTTACGGGACAGGGCCTATGGCTACACCTTC. Its protein product is CASSLRDRAYGYTF. The whole variable domain, filled in from reference TRBV5-5 and TRBJ1-2, reads DAGVTQSPTHLIKTRGQQVTLRCSPISGHKSVSWYQQVLGQGPQFIFQYYEKEERGRGNFPDRFSARQFPNYSSELNVNALLLGDSALYLCASSLRDRAYGYTFGSGTRLTVV.

The chain combines TRBV2 with TRBJ1-2; perhaps TRBD1 as D (6 bases). With 2 bases removed from V and 3 bases from J, the gap between germline ends came to 10 bases. The CDR3 spans 14 residues. From germline, CDR1 is SNHLY and CDR2 FYNNEI. CDR3 sequence reads: CASSEQGSHYGYTF. In DNA form, the CDR3 reads TGTGCCAGCAGTGAACAGGGGAGTCACTATGGCTACACCTTC.

This clone was detected only once. CDR3 in amino acids: CASSYRTGSGTDTQYF. The CDR3 DNA follows: TGTGCCAGCAGTTACCGGACAGGGAGTGGCACAGATACGCAGTATTTT. The J gene is TRBJ2-3, the V gene TRBV6-6; 8 nucleotides align to TRBD1. The trim removed 2 bases at V and 1 base at J, leaving 5 bases unmatched. This CDR3 spans 16 amino acids. Per the germline V gene, CDR1 is MNHNY and CDR2 is SVGAGI (reference sequence).

This clone was picked up one time. The V and J genes are TRBV7-2 and TRBJ2-7, with 9 positions matching TRBD1. Germline V gives CDR1 SGHTA, CDR2 FQGNSA. J gave up 6 bases and V 4 bases, and 10 bases lay outside the gene matches. The length of the CDR3 is 15 residues. The CDR3 loop reads CASSSPGTGYGEQYF. The CDR3 DNA reads TGTGCCAGCAGCTCCCCCGGGACAGGGTACGGCGAGCAGTACTTC.

This chain joins TRBV9 and TRBJ1-3; D might be TRBD1 (5 bases). The CDR3 covers 16 residues. V was cut by 1 base and J by 11 bases, with 22 bases left in between. The germline CDR1 and CDR2 sequences are SGDLS and YYNGEE. The CDR3 DNA follows: TGTGCCAGCAGCGTAAATCAGGGAATTCGAGGTGGCGCCATATATTTT. Its translation is CASSVNQGIRGGAIYF. The complete variable domain, with remaining parts taken from reference TRBV9 and TRBJ1-3, reads DSGVTQTPKHLITATGQRVTLRCSPRSGDLSVYWYQQSLDQGLQFLIQYYNGEERAKGNILERFSAQQFPDLHSELNLSSLELGDSALYFCASSVNQGIRGGAIYFGEGSWLTVV.

The V and J genes are TRBV5-1 and TRBJ2-2, with TRBD2 identical over 9 bases. The V gene's germline CDR1 is SGHRS and CDR2 YFSETQ. V was pared by 3 bases and J by 2 bases, with 5 bases of the junction left unmatched. The CDR3 length is 16 residues. CDR3 coding DNA: TGCGCCAGCAGCTCGACTAGCGGAAGTAACACCGGGGAGCTGTTTTTT. Translating it yields CASSSTSGSNTGELFF.